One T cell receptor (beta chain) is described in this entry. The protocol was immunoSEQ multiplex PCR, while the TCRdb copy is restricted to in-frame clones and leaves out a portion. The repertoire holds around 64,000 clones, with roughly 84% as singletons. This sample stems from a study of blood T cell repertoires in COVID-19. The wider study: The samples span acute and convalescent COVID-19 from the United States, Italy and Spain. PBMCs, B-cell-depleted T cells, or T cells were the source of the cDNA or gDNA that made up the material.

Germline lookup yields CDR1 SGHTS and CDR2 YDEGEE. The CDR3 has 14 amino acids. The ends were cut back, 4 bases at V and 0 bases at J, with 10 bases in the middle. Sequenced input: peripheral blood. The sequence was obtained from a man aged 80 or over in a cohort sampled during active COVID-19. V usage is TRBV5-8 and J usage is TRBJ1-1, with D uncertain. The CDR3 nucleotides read TGTGCCAGCAGCCCTCTTCTGTTGAACACTGAAGCTTTCTTT. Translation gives CASSPLLLNTEAFF.